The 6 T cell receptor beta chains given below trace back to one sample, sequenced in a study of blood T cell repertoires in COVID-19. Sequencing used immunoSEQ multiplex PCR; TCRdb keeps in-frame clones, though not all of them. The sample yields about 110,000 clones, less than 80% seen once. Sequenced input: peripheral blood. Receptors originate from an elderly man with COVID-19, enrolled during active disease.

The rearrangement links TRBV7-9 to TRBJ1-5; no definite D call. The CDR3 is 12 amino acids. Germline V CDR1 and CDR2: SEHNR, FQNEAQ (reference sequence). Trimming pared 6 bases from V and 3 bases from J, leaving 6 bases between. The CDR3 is CASSTVNQPQHF. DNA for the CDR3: TGTGCCAGCAGTACGGTCAATCAGCCCCAGCATTTT.

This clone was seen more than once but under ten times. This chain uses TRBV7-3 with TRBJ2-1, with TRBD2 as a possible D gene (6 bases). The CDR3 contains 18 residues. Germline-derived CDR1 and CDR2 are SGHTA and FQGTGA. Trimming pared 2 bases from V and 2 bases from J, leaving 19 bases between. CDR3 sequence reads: CASSLEAPSALTYNEQFF. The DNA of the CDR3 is TGTGCCAGCAGCTTAGAGGCCCCTAGCGCCTTAACCTACAATGAGCAGTTCTTC. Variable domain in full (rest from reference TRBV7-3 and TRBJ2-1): GAGVSQTPSNKVTEKGKYVELRCDPISGHTALYWYRQSLGQGPEFLIYFQGTGAADDSGLPNDRFFAVRPEGSVSTLKIQRTERGDSAVYLCASSLEAPSALTYNEQFFGPGTRLTVL.

In DNA, the CDR3 is TGTGCCAGCAGTCCACGGGGGTCCCTAGGCATCAATGAAAAACTGTTTTTT. The encoded protein is CASSPRGSLGINEKLFF. The V gene is TRBV6-6, the J gene TRBJ1-4; TRBD1 is a possible D gene (5 bases). The V and J ends lost 5 bases and 5 bases respectively, with 21 bases between them. Germline lookup yields CDR1 MNHNY and CDR2 SVGAGI (reference sequence). The CDR3 length is 17 residues.

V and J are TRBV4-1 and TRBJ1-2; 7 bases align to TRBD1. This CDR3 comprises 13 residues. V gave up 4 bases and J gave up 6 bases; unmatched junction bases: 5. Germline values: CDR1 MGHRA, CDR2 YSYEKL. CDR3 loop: CASSPAGGDGYTF. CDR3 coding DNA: TGCGCCAGCAGCCCCGCAGGGGGAGATGGCTACACCTTC.

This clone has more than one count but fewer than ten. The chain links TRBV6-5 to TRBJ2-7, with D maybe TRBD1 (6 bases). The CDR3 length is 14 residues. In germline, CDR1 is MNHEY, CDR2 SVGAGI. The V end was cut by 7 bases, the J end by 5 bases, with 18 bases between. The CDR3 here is CASTPDSPTHEQYF. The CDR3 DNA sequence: TGTGCCAGCACCCCGGACAGTCCGACCCACGAGCAGTACTTC.

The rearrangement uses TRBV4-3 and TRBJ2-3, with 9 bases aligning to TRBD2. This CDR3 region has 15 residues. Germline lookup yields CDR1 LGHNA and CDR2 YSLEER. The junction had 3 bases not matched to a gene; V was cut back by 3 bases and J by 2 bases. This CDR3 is CASSQGTSLTDTQYF. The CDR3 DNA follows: TGCGCCAGCAGCCAGGGGACTAGCCTCACAGATACGCAGTATTTT.